The 29 T cell receptor beta chains below come from one sample, sequenced in a study of identical twins (dated by TCRdb to about 2016). To prepare the library, 5' RACE was applied. This sample was sequenced with an Illumina HiSeq 2000. TCRdb's own reprocessing of the public reads used fastp at Q25 and MiXCR and kept productive beta chains. Each entry is one CDR3 protein sequence, shown with its most common DNA and genes. This sample holds around 1.7 million distinct CDR3 sequences; roughly 35% were observed only once. The ten biggest clones cover around 0.3% of the sample. Source material: cord blood. The receptors derive from a newborn girl in good health.

This clonotype has just a few counts. The chain has TRBV4-1 and TRBJ2-3; TRBD1 matches 7 bases. Germline loops: CDR1 MGHRA, CDR2 YSYEKL. V dropped 0 bases and J dropped 2; count of bases not matched to a gene: 2. CDR3 size: 15 residues. In DNA, the CDR3 is TGCGCCAGCAGCCAAGAAGAGGGGGCCACAGATACGCAGTATTTT. Its translation: CASSQEEGATDTQYF.

In its sample, this clonotype was seen a few times. The V and J genes are TRBV20-1 and TRBJ2-3; D ambiguous. Trimming stripped 1 base from V and 0 bases from J, with 14 bases between. The CDR3 runs to 16 residues. Germline V gene data show CDR1 as DFQATT and CDR2 as SNEGSKA (reference sequence). The CDR3 DNA follows: TGCAGTGCTAGAGTCTATCGCAGATCTAGCACAGATACGCAGTATTTT. Its protein product is CSARVYRRSSTDTQYF.

The rearrangement joins TRBV20-1 to TRBJ1-1; a weak D match, TRBD1 (5 bases). Germline CDR1 DFQATT, CDR2 SNEGSKA (reference sequence). V shed 6 bases and J shed 0 bases, with 20 bases lying between them. The CDR3 covers 16 residues. In nucleotides, the CDR3 is TGCAGTGCCCCGGACGGAAGGCAGGGATTGAACACTGAAGCTTTCTTT. This translates into CSAPDGRQGLNTEAFF.

The chain uses TRBV2 and TRBJ2-3; 10 bases fit TRBD2. CDR1 is SNHLY, CDR2 FYNNEI, per germline. The V segment lost 10 bases and the J segment 9 bases; nucleotides outside the gene matches: 19. This CDR3 region has 16 residues. The CDR3 DNA is TGTGCCACCGGGATAATAGCGGGAGGCCCCGTCCCCACGCAGTATTTT. It translates to CATGIIAGGPVPTQYF.

The rearrangement joins TRBV4-1 to TRBJ2-7, with 9 bases fitting TRBD2. The junction had 13 bases not matched to a gene; V was cut back by 3 bases and J by 7 bases. Germline CDR1 is MGHRA and CDR2 is YSYEKL. The CDR3 sequence is 16 residues long. DNA of the CDR3: TGCGCCAGCAGCCAGTTAGCGGGAGTAGCATACAATGAGCAGTACTTC. Its translation: CASSQLAGVAYNEQYF.

The chain couples TRBV9 to TRBJ2-6; D unresolved. CDR3 length: 15 amino acids. Germline values: CDR1 SGDLS, CDR2 YYNGEE. The germline V and J ends were trimmed by 2 bases and 0 bases, with 6 bases remaining between them. The CDR3 protein is CASSVLGSGANVLTF. CDR3 nucleotides: TGTGCCAGCAGCGTTTTGGGCTCTGGGGCCAACGTCCTGACTTTC.

V gene TRBV20-1 combines with J gene TRBJ2-4, with 12 bases aligning to TRBD2. The J call may be mistaken, given a closer DNA end match to TRBJ2-5. The germline CDR1 and CDR2 sequences are DFQATT and SNEGSKA (reference sequence). The CDR3 sequence is 16 residues long. The CDR3: CSARDPRLAGEETQYF. In DNA form, the CDR3 reads TGCAGTGCTAGAGATCCCCGACTAGCGGGGGAAGAGACCCAGTACTTC.

The gene calls are TRBV30 and TRBJ2-3; the match to TRBD2 covers 13 bases. V lost 0 bases, J lost 7 bases, and 7 bases stayed unmatched. CDR3 size: 16 residues. Germline-derived CDR1 and CDR2 are GTSNPN and SVGIG (reference sequence). CDR3 protein: CAWSVLWGLAGYTQYF. The CDR3 bases are TGTGCCTGGAGTGTACTCTGGGGACTAGCGGGGTATACGCAGTATTTT.

The chain combines TRBV5-1 with TRBJ2-4; 7 positions match TRBD1. Germline-derived CDR1 and CDR2 are SGHRS and YFSETQ. The CDR3 spans 15 residues. The V and J ends lost 4 bases and 13 bases, in that order; junction bases with no gene match: 17. The DNA of the CDR3 is TGCGCCAGCAGCCCCTCACAGGGGTCCTACAATGAGCAGTACTTC. Residues: CASSPSQGSYNEQYF. Complete variable domain (other parts from reference TRBV5-1 and TRBJ2-4): KAGVTQTPRYLIKTRGQQVTLSCSPISGHRSVSWYQQTPGQGLQFLFEYFSETQRNKGNFPGRFSGRQFSNSRSEMNVSTLELGDSALYLCASSPSQGSYNEQYFGAGTRLSVL.

This chain joins TRBV20-1 and TRBJ2-1, with TRBD2 matching over 7 bases. The CDR3 runs to 15 residues. Germline CDR1 is DFQATT and CDR2 is SNEGSKA (reference sequence). With 6 bases clipped from V and 7 bases from J, the junction kept 15 bases outside the gene matches. As DNA, the CDR3 is TGCAGTGCCAGACCCATTGACGGGGGGTGGAATGAGCAGTTCTTC. Translating gives CSARPIDGGWNEQFF.

The sample holds a few counts of this clonotype. This chain joins TRBV14 and TRBJ2-5; the D is unclear. This CDR3 contains 20 residues. Trimming removed 1 base at V and 1 base at J, with 25 bases between. Germline-derived CDR1 and CDR2 are SGHDN and FVKESK. The CDR3 nucleotides are TGTGCCAGCAGCCAAGGTCTGACCCCAAGGGCTTCAACAACCCAAGAGACCCAGTACTTC. This sequence encodes CASSQGLTPRASTTQETQYF.

The chain links TRBV5-1 to TRBJ1-1; 8 bases agree with TRBD1. J gave up 0 bases and V 4 bases, and 11 bases lay outside the gene matches. Germline V lookup: CDR1 SGHRS, CDR2 YFSETQ. This CDR3 region has 17 residues. The CDR3, as DNA: TGCGCCAGCAGCCCCCGACAGGGGAGCCCCTTGAACACTGAAGCTTTCTTT. Protein product: CASSPRQGSPLNTEAFF.

The chain joins TRBV11-2 to TRBJ1-4; D call uncertain. V shed 5 bases and J shed 7 bases, with 11 bases lying between them. The CDR3 is 13 amino acids. The germline CDR1 and CDR2 sequences are SGHAT and FQNNGV. CDR3 nucleotides: TGTGCCAGCAGCAAAAATCGCCTTGAAAAACTGTTTTTT. It specifies CASSKNRLEKLFF.

V gene TRBV9 combines with J gene TRBJ2-4; 12 nucleotides agree with TRBD2. V lost 2 bases and J lost 0; bases outside the gene matches: 9. Germline-derived CDR1 and CDR2 are SGDLS and YYNGEE. This CDR3 comprises 19 residues. The CDR3 bases are TGTGCCAGCAGCGTTCAAGGGCTAGCGGGAGGGCAAGCCAAAAACATTCAGTACTTC. This codes for CASSVQGLAGGQAKNIQYF.

This sequence joins TRBV5-1 and TRBJ2-6; D is undetermined. CDR1 is SGHRS, CDR2 YFSETQ, per germline. This CDR3 region has 15 residues. The V end lost 0 bases, the J end lost 2 bases, and 6 bases lay between the germline ends. The CDR3 protein is CASSLGQPGANVLTF. The CDR3 DNA reads as TGCGCCAGCAGCTTGGGACAACCTGGGGCCAACGTCCTGACTTTC.

This rearrangement joins TRBV7-9 to TRBJ2-5; either TRBD1 or TRBD2 may supply D (7 bases each). Germline lookup yields CDR1 SEHNR and CDR2 FQNEAQ (reference sequence). Trimming shortened V by 5 bases and J by 5 bases, and 21 bases separated the two germline ends. The CDR3 is 16 amino acids. The DNA for the CDR3 is TGTGCCAGCAGCCTAAAAGCGGGACAGATCCGGGAGACCCAGTACTTC. Translating it yields CASSLKAGQIRETQYF. Supplemented by reference TRBV7-9 and TRBJ2-5, the full variable domain reads DTGVSQNPRHKITKRGQNVTFRCDPISEHNRLYWYRQTLGQGPEFLTYFQNEAQLEKSRLLSDRFSAERPKGSFSTLEIQRTEQGDSAMYLCASSLKAGQIRETQYFGPGTRLLVL.

This chain joins TRBV2 and TRBJ2-5, with 9 bases identical to TRBD2. CDR3 length: 15 residues. V lost 11 bases and J lost 6; bases outside the gene matches: 16. CDR1 and CDR2 from the germline V gene are SNHLY and FYNNEI. The CDR3 bases are TGTGCCTGCATGAGGCTTAGCGGGAGATGGCAGACCCAGTACTTC. This gives the protein CACMRLSGRWQTQYF.

This clonotype has only a few counts. J is TRBJ1-1 and V is TRBV12-3 or TRBV12-4; TRBD1 is a possible D gene (5 bases). V lost 2 bases and J lost 1, with 11 bases in between. This CDR3 is built from 15 residues. The CDR3 sequence: CASSLSGKPNTEAFF. As DNA, the CDR3 is TGTGCCAGCAGTTTATCAGGGAAGCCGAACACTGAAGCTTTCTTT.

V is TRBV7-2 and J is TRBJ2-7, with D perhaps being TRBD1 or TRBD2 (5 bases each). The end of the DNA fits TRBJ2-5 better, so the J call may be wrong. The CDR3 loop spans 14 amino acids. Germline-derived CDR1 and CDR2 are SGHTA and FQGNSA. CDR3 residues: CASSFGTSRETQYF. DNA for the CDR3: TGTGCCAGCAGCTTCGGGACCTCTCGGGAGACCCAGTACTTC.

The V call is TRBV20-1, the J call TRBJ2-5; D uncertain. Trimming pared 2 bases from V and 3 bases from J, leaving 7 bases between. Germline-derived CDR1 and CDR2 are DFQATT and SNEGSKA (reference sequence). The CDR3 has 12 amino acids. Written as DNA, the CDR3 is TGCAGTGCTAGATGGCAGGAAGAGACCCAGTACTTC. It is translated as CSARWQEETQYF.

This clonotype was seen more than once but under ten times. The V and J genes are TRBV10-3 and TRBJ2-1; 12 bases match TRBD2. The V and J ends lost 3 bases and 7 bases, in that order; junction bases with no gene match: 4. From germline, CDR1 is ENHRY and CDR2 SYGVKD. The CDR3 is made up of 15 amino acids. This chain's CDR3 is CAISDLAGGRNEQFF. The CDR3 DNA reads as TGTGCCATCAGTGACCTAGCGGGAGGGCGGAATGAGCAGTTCTTC.

This clonotype appeared a few times. The CDR3 coding sequence is TGTGCCAGCAGCCAAGTGTTCCGGGACAGGGGGCGCGGGGCCTATGGCTACACCTTC. Translated, it gives CASSQVFRDRGRGAYGYTF. The chain couples TRBV3-1 to TRBJ1-2; 12 bases match TRBD1. Per the germline V gene, CDR1 is LGHDT and CDR2 is YNNKEL (reference sequence). J gave up 4 bases and V 1 base, and 13 bases lay outside the gene matches. The CDR3 has 19 amino acids.

This clonotype has a handful of counts. The chain recombines TRBV5-1 with TRBJ2-7; D might be TRBD2 (5 bases). In germline, CDR1 is SGHRS, CDR2 YFSETQ. Trimming removed 0 bases from V and 1 base from J, with 11 bases in between. The CDR3 runs to 15 residues. The CDR3 DNA reads TGCGCCAGCAGCTTGGTAGTGGGAGCTTCCTACGAGCAGTACTTC. Residues: CASSLVVGASYEQYF.

The chain recombines TRBV20-1 with TRBJ2-1; D might be TRBD1 or TRBD2, each matching 5 bases. This CDR3 comprises 11 residues. The V gene's germline CDR1 is DFQATT and CDR2 SNEGSKA (reference sequence). Deletions cut 0 bases from V and 9 bases from J, with 6 bases between. This CDR3 reads CSARDGGEQFF. The CDR3 DNA follows: TGCAGTGCTAGAGATGGGGGTGAGCAGTTCTTC.

The chain couples TRBV13 to TRBJ2-1, with D unresolved. This CDR3 has 11 amino acids. The germline V gene has CDR1 PRHDT and CDR2 FYEKMQ (reference sequence). Trimming cost V 4 bases and J 10 bases, with 8 bases left between them. The CDR3 protein is CASSSNIEQFF. In nucleotides, the CDR3 is TGTGCCAGCAGCTCTAACATAGAGCAGTTCTTC.

The chain uses TRBV12-3 or TRBV12-4 and TRBJ2-1, with TRBD2 matching 8 bases. V shed 3 bases and J 0 bases; nucleotides not matched to a gene: 4. The CDR3 consists of 16 residues. This chain's CDR3 is CASSLFAGGSYNEQFF. The CDR3 bases are TGTGCCAGCAGTTTGTTCGCGGGGGGCTCCTACAATGAGCAGTTCTTC.

This clonotype occurred once. The chain is built from TRBV28 and TRBJ1-1; D is undetermined. This CDR3 contains 13 residues. Looked up from germline, CDR1 is MDHEN and CDR2 is SYDVKM. The ends were cut back, 5 bases at V and 10 bases at J, with 17 bases in the middle. CDR3 sequence: CASSTPGREGAFF. The CDR3 DNA sequence: TGTGCCAGCAGTACCCCGGGGAGAGAAGGAGCTTTCTTT.

The chain couples TRBV10-1 to TRBJ2-3; 11 bases agree with TRBD2. After removal of 8 bases from V and 6 bases from J, the junction contained 4 bases not matched to a gene. The CDR3 has 13 residues. Germline V gene lookup returns CDR1 WNHNN and CDR2 SYGVQD (reference sequence). CDR3 residues: CASDRLAGDTQYF. CDR3 sequence (DNA): TGCGCCAGCGATCGACTAGCGGGGGATACGCAGTATTTT.

V usage is TRBV5-6 and J usage is TRBJ1-5; tentative D call: TRBD1 (5 bases). The V end was cut by 4 bases, the J end by 3 bases, with 11 bases between. Germline CDR1 and CDR2: SGHDT and YYEEEE. CDR3 length: 14 amino acids. CDR3 DNA sequence: TGTGCCAGCAGCGTCGACAGTCCCAATCAGCCCCAGCATTTT. Translating it yields CASSVDSPNQPQHF. Based on the CDR3 plus reference TRBV5-6 and TRBJ1-5, the full variable domain is DAGVTQSPTHLIKTRGQQVTLRCSPKSGHDTVSWYQQALGQGPQFIFQYYEEEERQRGNFPDRFSGHQFPNYSSELNVNALLLGDSALYLCASSVDSPNQPQHFGDGTRLSIL.